Included here is one T cell receptor beta chain sequence, with context. Its specificity is unknown. This specimen comes from a study of blood T cells in healthy people across ages. Primers used in a second PCR of about 6 to 11 cycles were a sample-barcoded 5' primer and a J-beta primer mix. In TCRdb, the 5' RACE reads were re-called with MiXCR into one record per CDR3 protein. The sample includes some 1.6 million distinct CDR3 sequences, around 35% of them seen just once. Study-level results: More naive CD4+ cells and higher diversity were found in long-lived than in aged donors.

There are 15 residues in the CDR3. Trimming removed 1 base from V and 6 bases from J, with 14 bases in between. Looked up from germline, CDR1 is SGHRS and CDR2 is YFSETQ. This rearrangement joins TRBV5-1 to TRBJ1-5; D perhaps matches TRBD1 (5 bases). This TCR derives from a woman in her thirties in good health. What was sequenced was blood. This CDR3 is CASSLFSGTGQPQHF. The CDR3 coding sequence is TGCGCCAGCAGCTTGTTCTCAGGGACGGGTCAGCCCCAGCATTTT.